The 26 T cell receptor beta chains given below trace back to one sample, sequenced in a study of T cell responses to AZD1222 COVID-19 vaccine. Profiling relied on immunoSEQ multiplex PCR, and the TCRdb table lists in-frame clones only, not all of them. Of 150,000 or so clones in the sample, 75% to 85% were seen once. This material consisted of peripheral blood, taken on day 0 of MenACWY control vaccination. The receptor source for this set is an adult in good health.

The chain links TRBV27 to TRBJ1-2, with 8 bases identical to TRBD1. Germline V CDR1 and CDR2: MNHEY, SMNVEV (reference sequence). The CDR3 has 13 residues. V lost 6 bases to trimming and J lost 4 bases; unmatched junction nucleotides: 4. DNA of the CDR3: TGTGCCAGCAGGGACAGGGATGGCTATGGCTACACCTTC. Residues: CASRDRDGYGYTF.

The chain is built from TRBV7-3 and TRBJ2-7; D tentatively reads TRBD1 or TRBD2 (5 bases each). CDR3 length: 12 residues. Germline loops: CDR1 SGHTA, CDR2 FQGTGA. V lost 9 bases to trimming and J lost 0 bases, with 9 bases between them. Here the CDR3 reads CARTGTSYEQYF. The CDR3 DNA is TGTGCCAGGACGGGGACCTCCTACGAGCAGTACTTC.

This rearrangement joins TRBV5-1 to TRBJ1-2; 10 positions agree with TRBD1. V was pared by 3 bases and J by 6 bases, with 5 bases of the junction left unmatched. Germline V lookup: CDR1 SGHRS, CDR2 YFSETQ. The CDR3 is made up of 14 amino acids. The CDR3 nucleotides are TGCGCCAGCAGCTGGACAGGGGGGTCGGATGGCTACACCTTC. Amino acids: CASSWTGGSDGYTF.

The chain has TRBV18 and TRBJ1-3; D remains ambiguous. CDR1 is KGHSH and CDR2 is LQKENI in the germline V gene. The CDR3 sequence is 12 residues long. Trimming removed 8 bases at V and 3 bases at J, with 8 bases between. The CDR3 reads CASTPDGNTIYF. The CDR3 region has the DNA TGTGCCAGCACTCCTGATGGAAACACCATATATTTT. Full variable domain (outside the CDR3, taken from reference TRBV18 and TRBJ1-3): NAGVMQNPRHLVRRRGQEARLRCSPMKGHSHVYWYRQLPEEGLKFMVYLQKENIIDESGMPKERFSAEFPKEGPSILRIQQVVRGDSAAYFCASTPDGNTIYFGEGSWLTVV.

The chain links TRBV19 to TRBJ1-5; the D is unclear. The CDR3 has 12 residues. Per the germline V gene, CDR1 is LNHDA and CDR2 is SQIVND (reference sequence). Trimming removed 5 bases at V and 6 bases at J, with 8 bases between. The CDR3 DNA reads as TGTGCCAGTAGTGAGTGGTTTCAGCCCCAGCATTTT. Residues: CASSEWFQPQHF.

This clone appeared a few times. V usage is TRBV2 and J usage is TRBJ2-7; 10 bases align to TRBD2. Germline values: CDR1 SNHLY, CDR2 FYNNEI. J lost 6 bases, V lost 3 bases, and 11 bases had no gene match. The CDR3 consists of 16 residues. The CDR3 protein is CASSEVVLAGEGEQYF. Here the CDR3 DNA reads TGTGCCAGCAGTGAGGTGGTGCTAGCGGGGGAAGGCGAGCAGTACTTC.

The V call is TRBV20-1, the J call TRBJ2-1; 9 positions agree with TRBD2. CDR3 size: 16 residues. Germline values: CDR1 DFQATT, CDR2 SNEGSKA (reference sequence). V dropped 3 bases and J dropped 6; count of bases not matched to a gene: 12. The CDR3 DNA is TGCAGTGCTAGTTTACGATGGAGCGGGGGGAGCAATGAGCAGTTCTTC. As protein: CSASLRWSGGSNEQFF.

The chain recombines TRBV6-5 with TRBJ1-2; D is unclear. The V end was cut by 6 bases, the J end by 2 bases, with 13 bases between. The CDR3 is made up of 14 amino acids. Germline V gene lookup returns CDR1 MNHEY and CDR2 SVGAGI. The DNA for the CDR3 is TGTGCCAGCAGCCCCGTAGATGGGAACTATGGCTACACCTTC. It translates to CASSPVDGNYGYTF.

The chain is built from TRBV5-6 and TRBJ1-1; D not certain. This CDR3 has 13 amino acids. CDR1 and CDR2 (germline): SGHDT, YYEEEE. Trimming took 0 bases from V and 7 from J, leaving 10 bases between them. The CDR3 reads CASSLGAGLEAFF. CDR3 coding DNA: TGTGCCAGCAGCTTGGGTGCAGGACTTGAAGCTTTCTTT.

V gene TRBV5-5 combines with J gene TRBJ1-6; D is uncertain. V was trimmed by 4 bases and J by 0 bases, leaving 14 bases between them. Germline CDR1 SGHKS, CDR2 YYEKEE (reference sequence). The CDR3 totals 17 residues. In nucleotides, the CDR3 is TGTGCCAGCAGCCTCTCCCCGAAAAGCTCCTATAATTCACCCCTCCACTTT. Protein sequence: CASSLSPKSSYNSPLHF.

The DNA for the CDR3 is TGTGCCAGCTCCCTTTTAGGGGACAGGGGAACCTATGGCTACACCTTC. Protein: CASSLLGDRGTYGYTF. The gene calls are TRBV18 and TRBJ1-2; 10 nucleotides agree with TRBD1. Germline lookup yields CDR1 KGHSH and CDR2 LQKENI. Losses at the gene ends were 6 bases for V and 4 bases for J; bases not matched to a gene: 11. CDR3 length: 16 amino acids. Together with reference TRBV18 and TRBJ1-2, the CDR3 gives the full variable domain: NAGVMQNPRHLVRRRGQEARLRCSPMKGHSHVYWYRQLPEEGLKFMVYLQKENIIDESGMPKERFSAEFPKEGPSILRIQQVVRGDSAAYFCASSLLGDRGTYGYTFGSGTRLTVV.

The chain is built from TRBV4-2 and TRBJ2-1; 9 nucleotides line up with TRBD1. This CDR3 has 18 residues. The trim removed 1 base at V and 4 bases at J, leaving 11 bases unmatched. Germline V gives CDR1 LGHNA, CDR2 YNFKEQ. The CDR3 here is CASSQAPHGQGRYNEQFF. CDR3 coding DNA: TGTGCCAGCAGCCAAGCGCCGCATGGACAGGGGCGATACAATGAGCAGTTCTTC.

This chain uses TRBV7-6 with TRBJ2-3; D might be TRBD2 (5 bases). The length of the CDR3 is 15 residues. V lost 5 bases, J lost 3 bases, and 15 bases lay in between. Germline CDR1 is SGHVS and CDR2 is FNYEAQ. The CDR3 loop is CASSPTSGLTDTQYF. DNA of the CDR3: TGTGCCAGCAGCCCTACCAGCGGATTAACAGATACGCAGTATTTT.

This chain links TRBV20-1 with TRBJ1-1, with D perhaps TRBD1 (5 bases). This CDR3 comprises 12 residues. The germline V and J ends were trimmed by 3 bases and 4 bases, with 9 bases remaining between them. Per germline, CDR1 DFQATT and CDR2 SNEGSKA (reference sequence). CDR3 sequence (DNA): TGCAGTGCTAGTGGGGGGATCACTGAAGCTTTCTTT. It translates to CSASGGITEAFF.

The table lists this clone with a count of one. The chain combines TRBV9 with TRBJ2-1, with 11 bases that match TRBD2. CDR1 is SGDLS, CDR2 YYNGEE, per germline. J gave up 4 bases and V 3 bases, and 12 bases lay outside the gene matches. CDR3 length: 18 residues. The CDR3 is CASSGEDLAGGLYNEQFF. CDR3 sequence (DNA): TGTGCCAGCAGCGGCGAGGACCTAGCGGGGGGCCTATACAATGAGCAGTTCTTC. Full variable domain (remainder filled in from reference TRBV9 and TRBJ2-1): DSGVTQTPKHLITATGQRVTLRCSPRSGDLSVYWYQQSLDQGLQFLIQYYNGEERAKGNILERFSAQQFPDLHSELNLSSLELGDSALYFCASSGEDLAGGLYNEQFFGPGTRLTVL.

The chain joins TRBV2 to TRBJ1-5; D gene uncertain. CDR1 and CDR2 (germline): SNHLY, FYNNEI. This CDR3 contains 13 residues. Trimming stripped 1 base from V and 0 bases from J, with 1 base between. The CDR3 region is CASSEGSNQPQHF. Here the CDR3 DNA reads TGTGCCAGCAGTGAAGGTAGCAATCAGCCCCAGCATTTT. Filled out from reference TRBV2 and TRBJ1-5, the complete variable domain reads EPEVTQTPSHQVTQMGQEVILRCVPISNHLYFYWYRQILGQKVEFLVSFYNNEISEKSEIFDDQFSVERPDGSNFTLKIRSTKLEDSAMYFCASSEGSNQPQHFGDGTRLSIL.

The rearrangement uses TRBV6-6 and TRBJ2-1; maybe TRBD1 (6 bases). The length of the CDR3 is 12 residues. CDR1 is MNHNY and CDR2 is SVGAGI in the germline V gene (reference sequence). The V and J ends lost 5 bases and 7 bases respectively, with 9 bases between them. CDR3 bases: TGTGCCAGCAGTACAGGGTCAAATGAGCAGTTCTTC. This codes for CASSTGSNEQFF.

The V and J genes are TRBV28 and TRBJ1-5, with 8 bases fitting TRBD1. Trimming cost V 6 bases and J 6 bases; bases outside gene matches: 10. Germline CDR1 MDHEN, CDR2 SYDVKM. The CDR3 is made up of 15 amino acids. This CDR3 is CASRSTTGGRQPQHF. CDR3 DNA sequence: TGTGCCAGCAGAAGCACAACAGGGGGGCGTCAGCCCCAGCATTTT.

This clone occurred once. The same CDR3 can be traced to other DNA sequences in this sample. The genes are TRBV5-1 and TRBJ1-2, with TRBD1 matching over 7 bases. The CDR3 loop spans 13 amino acids. V lost 7 bases and J lost 3; bases outside the gene matches: 6. Germline CDR1 SGHRS, CDR2 YFSETQ. The CDR3 coding sequence is TGCGCCAGCTCCAGTACAGGGGACTATGGCTACACCTTC. It specifies CASSSTGDYGYTF. Supplemented by reference TRBV5-1 and TRBJ1-2, the full variable domain reads KAGVTQTPRYLIKTRGQQVTLSCSPISGHRSVSWYQQTPGQGLQFLFEYFSETQRNKGNFPGRFSGRQFSNSRSEMNVSTLELGDSALYLCASSSTGDYGYTFGSGTRLTVV.

The rearrangement links TRBV3-1 (or the pseudogene TRBV3-2) to TRBJ2-7; D assignment may be TRBD1 or TRBD2 (5 bases each). The CDR3 sequence is 13 residues long. Trimming pared 0 bases from V and 6 bases from J, leaving 9 bases between. The V gene's germline CDR1 is LGHDT and CDR2 YNNKEL (reference sequence). The CDR3 DNA reads TGTGCCAGCAGCCAAGATCGGGGCTCCGAGCAGTACGTC. Its translation: CASSQDRGSEQYV.

V and J are TRBV6-1 and TRBJ1-3; a weak D match, TRBD1 (6 bases). V was clipped by 5 bases and J by 0 bases, with 11 bases between them. The CDR3 runs 15 residues. CDR1 MNHNS and CDR2 SASEGT come from the germline V gene. DNA of the CDR3: TGTGCCAGCAGTCAGGGGACGGGCTCTGGAAACACCATATATTTT. It encodes CASSQGTGSGNTIYF.

J is TRBJ1-2 and V is TRBV5-6, with D unresolved. Germline V CDR1 and CDR2: SGHDT, YYEEEE. Trimming removed 4 bases at V and 3 bases at J, with 16 bases between. The CDR3 extends over 15 amino acids. The DNA for the CDR3 is TGTGCCAGCAGCCCCAGCCGGGGTCAACACTATGGCTACACCTTC. It translates to CASSPSRGQHYGYTF.

The chain couples TRBV7-3 to TRBJ1-6, with D perhaps matching TRBD1 (5 bases). The ends were cut back, 1 base at V and 5 bases at J, with 9 bases in the middle. Germline CDR1 SGHTA, CDR2 FQGTGA. This CDR3 comprises 15 residues. This CDR3 reads CASSLMGRNNSPLHF. The DNA for the CDR3 is TGTGCCAGCAGCTTAATGGGACGGAATAATTCACCCCTCCACTTT.

This clone was picked up one time. This chain's CDR3 is CASSYSRGGWTDTQYF. Here the CDR3 DNA reads TGTGCCAGCAGTTACTCGAGGGGAGGGTGGACAGATACGCAGTATTTT. This chain connects TRBV6-2 or TRBV6-3 to TRBJ2-3, with 7 nucleotides matching TRBD2. The CDR3 extends over 16 amino acids. Unmatched junction bases numbered 6, after V lost 0 bases and J lost 3 bases. Germline CDR1 reads MNHEY; CDR2 reads SVGEGT.

This chain joins TRBV7-9 and TRBJ2-1, with 11 bases that match TRBD2. The CDR3 covers 16 residues. Trimming cost V 5 bases and J 8 bases; bases outside gene matches: 11. Germline V gene data show CDR1 as SEHNR and CDR2 as FQNEAQ (reference sequence). The CDR3 loop reads CASSRRIAGGRHEQFF. The CDR3, as DNA: TGTGCCAGCAGCCGACGGATAGCGGGGGGGCGGCATGAGCAGTTCTTC.

The rearrangement joins TRBV15 to TRBJ2-2; TRBD1 aligns across 9 bases. This CDR3 contains 14 residues. The J segment lost 6 bases and the V segment lost 8 bases, leaving 7 bases of the junction unmatched. Germline assignment: CDR1 LNHNV and CDR2 YYDKDF (reference sequence). CDR3 protein: CATRETGGAGELFF. The DNA for the CDR3 is TGTGCCACCCGTGAGACAGGGGGGGCCGGGGAGCTGTTTTTT.